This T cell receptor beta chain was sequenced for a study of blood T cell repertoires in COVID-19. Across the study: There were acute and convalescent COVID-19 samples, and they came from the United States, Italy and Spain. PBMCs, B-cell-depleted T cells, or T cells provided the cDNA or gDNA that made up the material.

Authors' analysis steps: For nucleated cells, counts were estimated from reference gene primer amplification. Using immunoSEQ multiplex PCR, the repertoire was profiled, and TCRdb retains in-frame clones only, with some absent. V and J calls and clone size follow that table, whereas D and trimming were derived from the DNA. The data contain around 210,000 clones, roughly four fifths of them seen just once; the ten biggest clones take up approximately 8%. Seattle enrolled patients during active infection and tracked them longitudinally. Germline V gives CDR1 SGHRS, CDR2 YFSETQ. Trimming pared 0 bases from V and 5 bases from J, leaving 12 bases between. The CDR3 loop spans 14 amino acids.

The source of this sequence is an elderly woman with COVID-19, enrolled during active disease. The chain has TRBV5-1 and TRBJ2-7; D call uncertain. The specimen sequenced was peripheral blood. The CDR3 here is CASSLASRTHEQYF. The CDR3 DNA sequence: TGCGCCAGCAGCTTGGCAAGCCGAACCCACGAGCAGTACTTC.